These 8 T cell receptor beta chains were all obtained from the same sample, sequenced in a study of CD4 T cells in relation to SARS-CoV-2 and coronaviruses (dated by TCRdb to about 2021). The library was generated by the immunoSEQ multiplex PCR assay. Here the immuneACCESS table is served through TCRdb, limited to in-frame sequences with V and J called. Missing clones are a known gap in these copies; in checked studies unresolved V genes cover under half, and the rest lacks a known reason. Within this sample are about 54,000 clones, with about 91% of them counted one time only. Roughly 0.4% of the sample is taken by the ten largest. The specimen was naive CD4+ T cells from PBMCs. The cell subset or site label of this sample denotes: naive CD4+ T cells isolated by negative enrichment. These receptor sequences come from an adult with COVID-19.

This clone was seen once. The identical CDR3 is also encoded by other nucleotide sequences in the sample. The rearrangement joins TRBV28 to TRBJ2-7, with 9 bases matching TRBD1. There are 13 residues in the CDR3. The germline gives CDR1 MDHEN, CDR2 SYDVKM. V lost 6 bases to trimming and J lost 3 bases; unmatched junction nucleotides: 3. For the CDR3, the DNA is TGTGCCAGCAGCCTGGACAGGGGCTACGAGCAGTACTTC. Translating it yields CASSLDRGYEQYF.

This chain connects TRBV3-1 (or the pseudogene TRBV3-2) to TRBJ2-5, with unresolved D. The length of the CDR3 is 12 residues. Germline V gives CDR1 LGHDT, CDR2 YNNKEL (reference sequence). V lost 1 base and J lost 5, with 5 bases in between. The CDR3 nucleotides read TGTGCCAGCAGCCAAGGTGATGAGACCCAGTACTTC. Translation: CASSQGDETQYF.

The chain uses TRBV11-2 and TRBJ2-5, with D maybe TRBD1 (6 bases). The germline V gene encodes CDR1 SGHAT and CDR2 FQNNGV. V shed 0 bases and J shed 7 bases, with 18 bases lying between them. CDR3 length: 16 residues. CDR3 amino acids: CASSLEGHGGTATQYF. CDR3 in DNA: TGTGCCAGCAGCTTAGAGGGACACGGAGGAACGGCGACCCAGTACTTC. The whole variable domain, filled in from reference TRBV11-2 and TRBJ2-5, reads EAGVAQSPRYKIIEKRQSVAFWCNPISGHATLYWYQQILGQGPKLLIQFQNNGVVDDSQLPKDRFSAERLKGVDSTLKIQPAKLEDSAVYLCASSLEGHGGTATQYFGPGTRLLVL.

The chain couples TRBV18 to TRBJ1-1; the D gene is possibly TRBD1 (6 bases). Germline CDR1 is KGHSH and CDR2 is LQKENI. The germline V and J ends were trimmed by 3 bases and 0 bases, with 14 bases remaining between them. This CDR3 comprises 16 residues. CDR3 DNA sequence: TGTGCCAGCTCACCGGACAGAAATTTCATGAACACTGAAGCTTTCTTT. Its protein is CASSPDRNFMNTEAFF.

The chain uses TRBV28 and TRBJ2-5; 10 nucleotides line up with TRBD2. The CDR3 loop spans 15 amino acids. Per the germline V gene, CDR1 is MDHEN and CDR2 is SYDVKM. The CDR3 sequence: CDILGSGRARETQYF. Written as DNA, the CDR3 is TGTGACATACTAGGGAGCGGGAGGGCCCGCGAGACCCAGTACTTC.

The chain joins TRBV9 to TRBJ2-5, with 7 bases identical to TRBD1. The CDR3 is 15 amino acids. The junction had 8 bases not matched to a gene; V was cut back by 4 bases and J by 2 bases. Germline-derived CDR1 and CDR2 are SGDLS and YYNGEE. The CDR3 DNA is TGTGCCAGCAGCTCGGGACAGCGCCTTCAAGAGACCCAGTACTTC. Protein product: CASSSGQRLQETQYF. Variable domain in full (rest from reference TRBV9 and TRBJ2-5): DSGVTQTPKHLITATGQRVTLRCSPRSGDLSVYWYQQSLDQGLQFLIQYYNGEERAKGNILERFSAQQFPDLHSELNLSSLELGDSALYFCASSSGQRLQETQYFGPGTRLLVL.

The chain combines TRBV5-1 with TRBJ1-5, with TRBD1 matching over 7 bases. V lost 4 bases to trimming and J lost 4 bases; unmatched junction nucleotides: 8. Germline V gene data show CDR1 as SGHRS and CDR2 as YFSETQ. The CDR3 loop spans 15 amino acids. The CDR3 reads CASSDGTVGNQPQHF. The CDR3 nucleotides read TGCGCCAGCAGCGACGGGACAGTAGGTAATCAGCCCCAGCATTTT.

The chain recombines TRBV29-1 with TRBJ1-1; D unresolved. V was trimmed by 5 bases and J by 7 bases, leaving 14 bases between them. The CDR3 spans 12 residues. Germline V gene data show CDR1 as SQVTM and CDR2 as ANQGSEA. CDR3 loop: CSVRLPGDEAFF. CDR3 DNA sequence: TGCAGCGTTAGGTTACCCGGAGATGAAGCTTTCTTT.